This T cell receptor (beta chain) was sequenced in a study of cytomegalovirus exposure and HLA in healthy donors. Overall study results and limits: TCR beta chains numbering 150 to 200 were designated cytomegalovirus-associated.

Germline V gene data show CDR1 as MNHNS and CDR2 as SASEGT. There are 14 residues in the CDR3. Remarks on this clone: The antigen is not known. Mismatch with germline at one junction end may stem from a read error.

The PCR ran on 60 Vbeta and 13 Jbeta primers. Profiling relied on immunoSEQ multiplex PCR, and the TCRdb table lists in-frame clones only, not all of them. Of 250,000 or so clones listed, 80% to 95% are singletons. Material: PBMCs. The rearrangement uses TRBV6-1 and TRBJ1-5, with D maybe TRBD1 (6 bases). The clonotype originates from a girl aged 2 to 9 in good health and CMV-seronegative. CDR3 amino acids: CASREGGGGQPQHF. The CDR3 DNA reads TGTGCCAGCAGGGAAGGGGGGGGCGGTCAGCCCCAGCATTTT.